The following is a TCR beta chain sequence with its context. Antigen: not known. V was pared by 4 bases and J by 0 bases, with 4 bases of the junction left unmatched. The CDR3 is made up of 17 amino acids. Germline V gene data show CDR1 as SGHVS and CDR2 as FNYEAQ. Use of 60 Vbeta and 13 Jbeta primers characterized the PCR. Profiled with immunoSEQ multiplex PCR; TCRdb holds only in-frame clones, not every one. This sample yields about 91,000 clones, of which 60% to 65% are seen a single time; about 2.5% belongs to the top ten. The data derive from a study of cytomegalovirus exposure and HLA in healthy donors. Study observations and caveats: Reported findings show TCR beta sequences accurately forecast HLA-A and HLA-B alleles in most subjects.

J is TRBJ2-2 and V is TRBV7-6, with 11 bases matching TRBD2. Sequencing was performed on PBMCs. The receptor comes from a human donor in good health. The CDR3 protein is CASSWTTSGANTGELFF. For the CDR3, the DNA is TGTGCCAGCAGCTGGACGACTAGCGGGGCGAACACCGGGGAGCTGTTTTTT.